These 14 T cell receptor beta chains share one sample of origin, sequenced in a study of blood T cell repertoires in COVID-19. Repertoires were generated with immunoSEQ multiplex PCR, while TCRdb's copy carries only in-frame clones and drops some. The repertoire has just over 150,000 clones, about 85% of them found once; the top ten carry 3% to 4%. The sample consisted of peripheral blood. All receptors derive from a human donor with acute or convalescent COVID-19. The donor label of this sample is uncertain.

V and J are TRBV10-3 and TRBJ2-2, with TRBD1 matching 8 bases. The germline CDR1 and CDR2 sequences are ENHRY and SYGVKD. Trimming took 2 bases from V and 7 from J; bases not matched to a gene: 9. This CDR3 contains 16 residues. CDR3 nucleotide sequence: TGTGCCATCAGTGAGCTGACAGGGGAGAGTCACGGGGAGCTGTTTTTT. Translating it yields CAISELTGESHGELFF.

CDR3 sequence (DNA): TGCGCCAGCAGCTCAGACAGGGATCCCTTGAGTGGCTACACCTTC. It is translated as CASSSDRDPLSGYTF. The chain carries TRBV5-1 and TRBJ1-2; 7 bases match TRBD1. This CDR3 has 15 amino acids. Germline V lookup: CDR1 SGHRS, CDR2 YFSETQ. V was pared by 3 bases and J by 7 bases, with 12 bases of the junction left unmatched.

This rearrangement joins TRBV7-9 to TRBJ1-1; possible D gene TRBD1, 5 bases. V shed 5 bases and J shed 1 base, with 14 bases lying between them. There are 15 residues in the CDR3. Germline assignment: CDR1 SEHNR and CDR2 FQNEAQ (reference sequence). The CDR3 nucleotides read TGTGCCAGCAGCCCAGTGGAGGGGCAGAACACTGAAGCTTTCTTT. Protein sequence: CASSPVEGQNTEAFF. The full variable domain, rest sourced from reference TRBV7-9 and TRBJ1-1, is DTGVSQNPRHKITKRGQNVTFRCDPISEHNRLYWYRQTLGQGPEFLTYFQNEAQLEKSRLLSDRFSAERPKGSFSTLEIQRTEQGDSAMYLCASSPVEGQNTEAFFGQGTRLTVV.

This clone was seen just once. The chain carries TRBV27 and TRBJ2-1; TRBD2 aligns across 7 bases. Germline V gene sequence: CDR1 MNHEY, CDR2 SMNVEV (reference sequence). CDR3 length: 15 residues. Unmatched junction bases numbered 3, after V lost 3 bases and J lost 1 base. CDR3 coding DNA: TGTGCCAGCAGTTTTTCCGGGAGGTCCTACAATGAGCAGTTCTTC. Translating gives CASSFSGRSYNEQFF.

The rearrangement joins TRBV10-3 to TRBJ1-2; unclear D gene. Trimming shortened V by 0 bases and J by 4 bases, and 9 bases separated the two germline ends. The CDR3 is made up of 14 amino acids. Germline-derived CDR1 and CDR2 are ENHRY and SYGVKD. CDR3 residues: CAISESEKIYGYTF. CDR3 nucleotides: TGTGCCATCAGTGAGTCGGAGAAGATCTATGGCTACACCTTC.

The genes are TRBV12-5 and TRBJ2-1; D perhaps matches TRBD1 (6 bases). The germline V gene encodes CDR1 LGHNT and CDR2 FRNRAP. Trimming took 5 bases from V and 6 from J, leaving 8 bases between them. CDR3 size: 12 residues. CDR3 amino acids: CASGGQFNEQFF. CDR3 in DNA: TGTGCTAGTGGTGGACAGTTCAATGAGCAGTTCTTC.

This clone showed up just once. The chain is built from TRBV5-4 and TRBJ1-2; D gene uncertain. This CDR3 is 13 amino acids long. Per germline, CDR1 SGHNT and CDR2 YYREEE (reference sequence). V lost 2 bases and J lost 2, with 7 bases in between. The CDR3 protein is CASSLLRNYGYTF. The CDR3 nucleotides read TGTGCCAGCAGCTTATTGAGAAACTATGGCTACACCTTC.

The CDR3 loop reads CASSRQPGQSQPQHF. CDR3 nucleotide sequence: TGTGCCAGTAGCCGACAACCAGGACAGAGTCAGCCCCAGCATTTT. The genes are TRBV19 and TRBJ1-5, with D perhaps TRBD1 (6 bases). Germline-derived CDR1 and CDR2 are LNHDA and SQIVND (reference sequence). The CDR3 extends over 15 amino acids. Trimming stripped 6 bases from V and 6 bases from J, with 18 bases between. Full variable domain (missing parts from reference TRBV19 and TRBJ1-5): DGGITQSPKYLFRKEGQNVTLSCEQNLNHDAMYWYRQDPGQGLRLIYYSQIVNDFQKGDIAEGYSVSREKKESFPLTVTSAQKNPTAFYLCASSRQPGQSQPQHFGDGTRLSIL.

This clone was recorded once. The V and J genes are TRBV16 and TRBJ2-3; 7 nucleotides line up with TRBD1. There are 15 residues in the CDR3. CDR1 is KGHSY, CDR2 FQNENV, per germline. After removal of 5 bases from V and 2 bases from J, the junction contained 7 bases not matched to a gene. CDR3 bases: TGTGCCAGCAGCAAATGGGGGACAGCCACAGATACGCAGTATTTT. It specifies CASSKWGTATDTQYF.

In DNA form, the CDR3 reads TGTGCCTGGAGGGGGACAGGTAATTCACCCCTCCACTTT. This sequence encodes CAWRGTGNSPLHF. The chain recombines TRBV30 with TRBJ1-6; 8 bases match TRBD1. This CDR3 has 13 residues. With 3 bases clipped from V and 6 bases from J, the junction kept 1 base outside the gene matches. The V gene's germline CDR1 is GTSNPN and CDR2 SVGIG (reference sequence). The full variable domain, with the rest looked up from reference TRBV30 and TRBJ1-6, is SQTIHQWPATLVQPVGSPLSLECTVEGTSNPNLYWYRQAAGRGLQLLFYSVGIGQISSEVPQNLSASRPQDRQFILSSKKLLLSDSGFYLCAWRGTGNSPLHFGNGTRLTVT.

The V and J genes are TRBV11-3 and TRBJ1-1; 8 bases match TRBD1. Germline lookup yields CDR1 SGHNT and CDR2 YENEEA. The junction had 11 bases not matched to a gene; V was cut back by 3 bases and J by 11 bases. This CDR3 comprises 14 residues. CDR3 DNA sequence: TGTGCCAGCAGCTTCCTCGGACAGGGCCAAGCGGCTTTCTTT. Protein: CASSFLGQGQAAFF.

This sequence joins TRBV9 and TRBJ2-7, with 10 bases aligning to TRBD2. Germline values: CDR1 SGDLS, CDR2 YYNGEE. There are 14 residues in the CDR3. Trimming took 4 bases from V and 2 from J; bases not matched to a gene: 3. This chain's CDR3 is CASSPSGGAYEQYF. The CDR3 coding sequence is TGTGCCAGCAGCCCCAGCGGGGGGGCCTACGAGCAGTACTTC.

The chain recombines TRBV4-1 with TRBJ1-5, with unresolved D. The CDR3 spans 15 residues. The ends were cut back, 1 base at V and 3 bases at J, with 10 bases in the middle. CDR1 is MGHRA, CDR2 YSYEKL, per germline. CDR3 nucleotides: TGCGCCAGCAGCCAAGTGGCAGGCCCCAATCAGCCCCAGCATTTT. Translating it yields CASSQVAGPNQPQHF.

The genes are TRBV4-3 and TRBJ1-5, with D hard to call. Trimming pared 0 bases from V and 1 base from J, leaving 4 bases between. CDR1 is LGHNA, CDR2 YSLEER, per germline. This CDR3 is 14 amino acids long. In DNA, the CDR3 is TGCGCCAGCAGCCAAGAGTTAAGCAATCAGCCCCAGCATTTT. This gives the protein CASSQELSNQPQHF.